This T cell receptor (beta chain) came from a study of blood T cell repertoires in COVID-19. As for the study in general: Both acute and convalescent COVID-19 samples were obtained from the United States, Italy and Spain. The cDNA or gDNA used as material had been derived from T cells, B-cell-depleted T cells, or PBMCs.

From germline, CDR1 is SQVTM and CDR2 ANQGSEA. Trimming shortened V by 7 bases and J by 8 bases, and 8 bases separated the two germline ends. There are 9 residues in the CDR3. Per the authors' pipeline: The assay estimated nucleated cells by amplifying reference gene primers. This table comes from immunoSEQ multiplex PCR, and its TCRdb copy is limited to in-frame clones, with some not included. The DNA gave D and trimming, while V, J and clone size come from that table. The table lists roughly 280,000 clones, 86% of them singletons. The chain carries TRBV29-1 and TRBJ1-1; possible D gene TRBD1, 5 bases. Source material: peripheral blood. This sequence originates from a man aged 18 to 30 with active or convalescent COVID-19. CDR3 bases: TGCAGCGGGACAACGGAAGCTTTCTTT. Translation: CSGTTEAFF.